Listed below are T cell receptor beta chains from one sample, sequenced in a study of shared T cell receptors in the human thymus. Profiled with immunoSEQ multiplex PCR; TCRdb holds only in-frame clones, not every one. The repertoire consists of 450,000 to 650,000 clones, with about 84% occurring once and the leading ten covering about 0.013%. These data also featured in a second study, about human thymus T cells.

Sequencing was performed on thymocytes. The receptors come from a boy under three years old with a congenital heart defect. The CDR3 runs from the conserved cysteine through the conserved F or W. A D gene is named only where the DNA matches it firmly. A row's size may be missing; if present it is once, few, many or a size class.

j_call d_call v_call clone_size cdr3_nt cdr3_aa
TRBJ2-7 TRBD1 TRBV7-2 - TGTGCCAGCAGCTTAGAATGGGACAGGGGGTCTCCCCAACCCTACGAGCAGTACTTC CASSLEWDRGSPQPYEQYF
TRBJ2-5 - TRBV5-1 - TGCGCCAGCAGCCCCCCGGGACACGAAGAGACCCAGTACTTC CASSPPGHEETQYF
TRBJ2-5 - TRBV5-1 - TGCGCCAGCGCCGGGACACATGAAGAGACCCAGTACTTC CASAGTHEETQYF
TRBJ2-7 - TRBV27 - TGTGCTACCCTATCGGTGGCGACTCCCAACTCCTACGAGCAGTACTTC CATLSVATPNSYEQYF
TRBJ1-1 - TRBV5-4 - TGTGCCAGCAGCCTCCACACAACTGAAGCTTTCTTT CASSLHTTEAFF
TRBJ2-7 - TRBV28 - TGTGCCAGCAGTTTATGGGCTTCCGAGCAGTACTTC CASSLWASEQYF
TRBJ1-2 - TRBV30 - TGTGCCTGGAGTGTTTACCGGGGGAGCTACACCTTC CAWSVYRGSYTF
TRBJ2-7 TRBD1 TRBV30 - TGTGCCTGGAGAACAATTCCGGGACAGGGGGCCGACGAGCAGTACTTC CAWRTIPGQGADEQYF
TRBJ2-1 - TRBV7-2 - TGTGCCAGCAGCTTAGTCAGGGCGGACTACAATGAGCAGTTCTTC CASSLVRADYNEQFF
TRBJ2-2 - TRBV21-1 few TGTGCCAGCATGAAAGCAAGGGGGACCGGGGAGCTGTTTTTT CASMKARGTGELFF
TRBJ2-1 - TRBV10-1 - TGCGCCAGCAGTGTTACGGGGGTCTCCTACAATGAGCAGTTCTTC CASSVTGVSYNEQFF
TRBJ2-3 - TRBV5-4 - TGTGCCAGCAGCTCTCCCAGGGACTCCCTCACAGATACGCAGTATTTT CASSSPRDSLTDTQYF
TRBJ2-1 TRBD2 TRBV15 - TGTGCCACCAGCAGAGATCAGAGGTCGACTAGCGGGAGAGGGGGTGAGCAGTTCTTC CATSRDQRSTSGRGGEQFF
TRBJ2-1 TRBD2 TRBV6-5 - TGTGCCAGCAGTACACTAGCGGGAGACTACAATGAGCAGTTCTTC CASSTLAGDYNEQFF
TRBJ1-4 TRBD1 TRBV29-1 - TGCAGCGCCCCCATTATGGGACAGGGGAATGAAAAACTGTTTTTT CSAPIMGQGNEKLFF
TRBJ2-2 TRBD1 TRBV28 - TGTGCCAGCAGTTTAAGGGTACAGGGGAAGGTTGCCGGGGAGCTGTTTTTT CASSLRVQGKVAGELFF
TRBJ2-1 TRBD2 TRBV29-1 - TGCAGCATAGGACTAGCGGGAGTGAATGAGCAGTTCTTC CSIGLAGVNEQFF
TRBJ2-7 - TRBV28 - TGTGCCAGCAGTTCCGCCTACGAGCAGTACTTC CASSSAYEQYF
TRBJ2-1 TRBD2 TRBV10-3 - TGTGCCATCAGTGGGGGTAGCGGGAGCTACAATGAGCAGTTCTTC CAISGGSGSYNEQFF
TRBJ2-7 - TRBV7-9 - TGTGCCAGCAGCCCCGTCCGGGGAATCTACGAGCAGTACTTC CASSPVRGIYEQYF
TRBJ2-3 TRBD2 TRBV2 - TGTGCCAGCAGGTCACTAGCGGGGCTCCCCGGAGTGGTGGCAGATACGCAGTATTTT CASRSLAGLPGVVADTQYF
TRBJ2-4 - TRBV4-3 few TGCGCCAGCAGCCAAGGACCGGAGGCCAAAAACATTCAGTACTTC CASSQGPEAKNIQYF
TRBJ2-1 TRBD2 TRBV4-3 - TGCGCCAGCAGCCTCCCTGGGACTAGCGGCAATGAGCAGTTCTTC CASSLPGTSGNEQFF
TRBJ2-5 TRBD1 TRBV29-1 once TGCAGCGCCATAGGACAGGGCCAAGAGACCCAGTACTTC CSAIGQGQETQYF
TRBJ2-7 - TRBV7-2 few TGTGCCAGCAGCTTAGGGGGGGTTGGCTACGAGCAGTACTTC CASSLGGVGYEQYF
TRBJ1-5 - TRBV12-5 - TGTGCTAGTGGTTTAACAGGGCTCCATAGCAATCAGCCCCAGCATTTT CASGLTGLHSNQPQHF
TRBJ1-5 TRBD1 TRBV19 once TGTGCCAGTAGTACCGCCCCGGGACAGGGGGATCCCCTGGCCCAGCATTTT CASSTAPGQGDPLAQHF
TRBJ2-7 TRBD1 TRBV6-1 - TGTGCCAGCAGTGAAGTCAGGGGGACGGGAACCTACGAGCAGTACTTC CASSEVRGTGTYEQYF
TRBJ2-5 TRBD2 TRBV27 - TGTGCCAGCAGTCCACGGACTAGCGGGGATCAAGAGACCCAGTACTTC CASSPRTSGDQETQYF
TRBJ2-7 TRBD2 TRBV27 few TGTGCCAGCAGTCCGAGCGGGGCGAGCTCCTACGAGCAGTACTTC CASSPSGASSYEQYF
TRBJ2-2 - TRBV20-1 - TGCAGTGCAACGGGACACAAAGGGCTGTTTTTT CSATGHKGLFF
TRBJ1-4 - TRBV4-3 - TGCGCCAGCAGCCAAGTCTCCAGGTGGGCTAATGAAAAACTGTTTTTT CASSQVSRWANEKLFF
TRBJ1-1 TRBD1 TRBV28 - TGTGCCAGCAGTTTATGGACAGGGATGGTCAACACTGAAGCTTTCTTT CASSLWTGMVNTEAFF
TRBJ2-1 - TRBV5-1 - TGCGCCAGCAGCTTTGGGGACTGCTCCTACAATGAGCAGTTCTTC CASSFGDCSYNEQFF
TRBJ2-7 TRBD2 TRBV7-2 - TGTGCCAGCAGCTCACTAGCGATCTCCTACGAGCAGTACTTC CASSSLAISYEQYF
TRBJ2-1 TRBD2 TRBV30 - TGTGCCTGGAACCCAACTAGCGGGAGGGCCGGTGAGCAGTTCTTC CAWNPTSGRAGEQFF
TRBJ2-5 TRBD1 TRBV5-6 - TGTGCCAGCAGGACACTAGGGACAGCCATCGAGACCCAGTACTTC CASRTLGTAIETQYF
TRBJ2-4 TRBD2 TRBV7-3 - TGTGCCAGCAGCCCGGGGGGGGCCGCCAAAAACATTCAGTACTTC CASSPGGAAKNIQYF
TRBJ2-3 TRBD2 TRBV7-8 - TGTGCCAGCAGCTTACGAGTTCAGGGTAGCGGGAGGCCGCGTGGGACAGATACGCAGTATTTT CASSLRVQGSGRPRGTDTQYF
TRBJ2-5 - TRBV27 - TGTGCCAGCAGTCTGCGGACAGACCAAGAGACCCAGTACTTC CASSLRTDQETQYF
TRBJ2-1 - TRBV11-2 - TGTGCCAGCAGCTTCCACTTCGTTGGCAGGGGCTACAATGAGCAGTTCTTC CASSFHFVGRGYNEQFF
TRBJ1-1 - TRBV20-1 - TGCAGTGCTAGCCGGGAAGCTTTCTTT CSASREAFF
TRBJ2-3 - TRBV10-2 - TGCGCCAGCAGCATCGCCCTAGCGTTAAGCACAGATACGCAGTATTTT CASSIALALSTDTQYF
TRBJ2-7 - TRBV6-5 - TGTGCCAGCAGGAGGGACTTCACCTACGAGCAGTACTTC CASRRDFTYEQYF
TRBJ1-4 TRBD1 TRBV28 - TGTGCCAGCAGTTTGACAGGGAAGGCTGGCGGGAAACTGTTTTTT CASSLTGKAGGKLFF
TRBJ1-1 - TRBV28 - TGTGCCAGCAGTTTTATCCGGGGGGGCCCAGGAACATCTGAAGCTTTCTTT CASSFIRGGPGTSEAFF
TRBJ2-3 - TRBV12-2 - TGTGCAAGTCGCCCACGGGACTCCATACGACAAGGAGATACGCAGTATTTT CASRPRDSIRQGDTQYF
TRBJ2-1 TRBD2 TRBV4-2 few TGTGCCAGCAGCCAAGGGGACTACTCCCCGTACAATGAGCAGTTCTTC CASSQGDYSPYNEQFF